Listed here are 14 T cell receptor beta chains from one sample, sequenced in a study of vaccination effects on CD4 cells after COVID-19. Using immunoSEQ multiplex PCR, the repertoire was profiled, and TCRdb retains in-frame clones only, with some absent. The sample yields 65,000 or so clones, around 77% seen once. Ahead of sequencing, the ViraFEST assay grew antigen-specific CD4+ T cells using viral peptide pools. Isolating CD4+ T cells followed about 10 days of culture. None of the vaccinated had previously contracted SARS-CoV-2, and their nucleocapsid antibodies tested negative. These receptors have no known antigen. The sample consisted of CD4+ T cells from PBMCs cultured with HCoV-NL63 spike peptides, taken before COVID-19 vaccination. The receptors stem from a human donor who received a COVID-19 vaccine.

The chain combines TRBV18 with TRBJ2-4; D possibly corresponds to TRBD1 (5 bases). Germline V gene sequence: CDR1 KGHSH, CDR2 LQKENI. Trimming stripped 3 bases from V and 2 bases from J, with 11 bases between. The CDR3 extends over 15 amino acids. CDR3 DNA sequence: TGTGCCAGCTCACCGACCCAGGGTTCCAAAAACATTCAGTACTTC. Its protein is CASSPTQGSKNIQYF.

The chain is built from TRBV28 and TRBJ1-5, with D perhaps TRBD1 (5 bases). V lost 6 bases, J lost 1 base, and 16 bases lay in between. The CDR3 totals 16 residues. Germline CDR1 and CDR2: MDHEN and SYDVKM. CDR3 DNA sequence: TGTGCCAGCAGCCTACTGTGGGGGGACAGCAATCAGCCCCAGCATTTT. Translation gives CASSLLWGDSNQPQHF.

The CDR3 DNA reads as TGTGCCAGCAGTTTTCGACGTGACCAAGAGACCCAGTACTTC. Translating gives CASSFRRDQETQYF. V is TRBV27 and J is TRBJ2-5; no definite D call. The length of the CDR3 is 14 residues. Trimming pared 3 bases from V and 0 bases from J, leaving 8 bases between. Germline CDR1 and CDR2: MNHEY and SMNVEV (reference sequence).

This clone was seen once. This chain connects TRBV7-2 to TRBJ2-4, with D possibly matching TRBD2 (7 bases). Trimming removed 1 base from V and 8 bases from J, with 21 bases in between. The germline gives CDR1 SGHTA, CDR2 FQGNSA. This CDR3 has 17 amino acids. This chain's CDR3 is CASSLEMAGAPGYIQYF. DNA for the CDR3: TGTGCCAGCAGCTTAGAAATGGCGGGGGCCCCGGGGTACATTCAGTACTTC.

V and J are TRBV7-9 and TRBJ2-3; possible D gene TRBD2, 6 bases. Germline V gene lookup returns CDR1 SEHNR and CDR2 FQNEAQ (reference sequence). V was pared by 2 bases and J by 4 bases, with 10 bases between. This CDR3 has 14 amino acids. CDR3 sequence reads: CASSLPSGADTQYF. The CDR3 nucleotides are TGTGCCAGCAGCTTACCCTCGGGGGCAGATACGCAGTATTTT.

The chain has TRBV6-5 and TRBJ1-4; D might be TRBD1 (6 bases). This CDR3 has 13 residues. The V end lost 11 bases, the J end lost 7 bases, and 17 bases lay between the germline ends. Germline CDR1 and CDR2: MNHEY and SVGAGI. In DNA form, the CDR3 reads TGTGCCGGGGGCTCGGGGCTTATTGAAAAACTGTTTTTT. Protein sequence: CAGGSGLIEKLFF.

Only one count was recorded for this clone. The chain combines TRBV5-1 with TRBJ1-4; D might be TRBD1 (5 bases). The CDR3 covers 16 residues. V lost 4 bases and J 6 bases, leaving 19 bases between the germline ends. Germline V gene data show CDR1 as SGHRS and CDR2 as YFSETQ. As DNA, the CDR3 is TGCGCCAGCAGCCTCAACGCCCCCAGGGCGGATGAAAAACTGTTTTTT. It translates to CASSLNAPRADEKLFF.

V is TRBV5-8 and J is TRBJ1-2, with D uncertain. The length of the CDR3 is 12 residues. The germline V and J ends were trimmed by 2 bases and 8 bases, with 10 bases remaining between them. The germline V gene has CDR1 SGHTS and CDR2 YDEGEE. The CDR3 loop is CASSFKTGGYTF. CDR3 in DNA: TGTGCCAGCAGCTTTAAGACCGGGGGCTACACCTTC.

The rearrangement links TRBV9 to TRBJ2-6; the D gene is possibly TRBD1 (6 bases). V lost 1 base, J lost 0 bases, and 8 bases lay in between. Germline V gene sequence: CDR1 SGDLS, CDR2 YYNGEE. CDR3 size: 16 residues. DNA of the CDR3: TGTGCCAGCAGCGTACGACAGGACTCTGGGGCCAACGTCCTGACTTTC. It encodes CASSVRQDSGANVLTF. The variable domain in full, with the rest retrieved from reference TRBV9 and TRBJ2-6, is DSGVTQTPKHLITATGQRVTLRCSPRSGDLSVYWYQQSLDQGLQFLIQYYNGEERAKGNILERFSAQQFPDLHSELNLSSLELGDSALYFCASSVRQDSGANVLTFGAGSRLTVL.

The chain couples TRBV6-5 to TRBJ1-4, with a possible D match to TRBD1 (5 bases). Germline loops: CDR1 MNHEY, CDR2 SVGAGI. The CDR3 length is 14 residues. V lost 6 bases and J 8 bases, leaving 16 bases between the germline ends. The CDR3 reads CASSPGAGREKLFF. In DNA form, the CDR3 reads TGTGCCAGCAGCCCCGGGGCAGGACGGGAAAAACTGTTTTTT.

This clone was found a few times. The chain links TRBV6-6 to TRBJ1-2, with 7 bases lining up with TRBD1. This CDR3 contains 14 residues. The V segment lost 5 bases and the J segment 0 bases; nucleotides outside the gene matches: 3. Germline V gives CDR1 MNHNY, CDR2 SVGAGI (reference sequence). In nucleotides, the CDR3 is TGTGCCAGCAGTCGGGACAGTGCTAACTATGGCTACACCTTC. It translates to CASSRDSANYGYTF.

This chain connects TRBV11-2 to TRBJ2-5, with 8 nucleotides matching TRBD1. Germline CDR1 is SGHAT and CDR2 is FQNNGV. The trim removed 5 bases at V and 5 bases at J, leaving 7 bases unmatched. The CDR3 runs to 14 residues. CDR3 coding DNA: TGTGCCAGCAGCCGGACAGGGATCAAGGAGACCCAGTACTTC. Protein product: CASSRTGIKETQYF.

V gene TRBV6-1 combines with J gene TRBJ1-6; weak D call: TRBD1 (5 bases). The germline gives CDR1 MNHNS, CDR2 SASEGT. The V and J ends lost 3 bases and 0 bases respectively, with 12 bases between them. The CDR3 length is 17 residues. The CDR3 bases are TGTGCCAGCAGTGAGGACACCTGGAGCTCCTATAATTCACCCCTCCACTTT. It translates to CASSEDTWSSYNSPLHF.

The genes are TRBV29-1 and TRBJ2-5; 9 bases align to TRBD1. V dropped 4 bases and J dropped 5; count of bases not matched to a gene: 8. Germline loops: CDR1 SQVTM, CDR2 ANQGSEA. The CDR3 is 14 residues long. The CDR3 DNA reads as TGCAGCGTTGGGGGGGGACAGGGTAAGGAGACCCAGTACTTC. Translation gives CSVGGGQGKETQYF.